This T cell receptor (beta chain) originates from a study of T cells in Graves' hyperthyroidism and ophthalmopathy. Study-wide results and caveats: The model's output predicted ophthalmopathy at a median of 6.5 months prior to onset. Most thyroid clonotypes with frequency above 0.001 were detected in blood.

Regions amplified from RNA transcripts were the TCR beta CDR3 regions. The TCR CDR3 first-round RT-PCR relied on the HTBI primer set. Each CDR3 protein is one row after TCRdb ran MiXCR on the multiplex PCR reads. There are about 130,000 distinct CDR3 sequences in the sample; approximately 24% occur only once, and about 70% lies in the top ten. Of note for this clonotype: Its target is not known.

The V gene lost 0 bases and the J gene lost 5 bases, with 11 bases spanning the gap. The CDR3 extends over 14 amino acids. This chain uses TRBV5-7 with TRBJ2-5; no clear D. TRBV5-7 belongs to the ORF category, with a function that is uncertain. Sequenced sample: blood. The origin of this receptor is a woman aged 45-65 years with Graves' hyperthyroidism that later progressed to Graves' ophthalmopathy. In DNA form, the CDR3 reads TGTGCCAGCAGCTTGGGGCAGGCCCGGGAGACCCAGTACTTC. It specifies CASSLGQARETQYF.